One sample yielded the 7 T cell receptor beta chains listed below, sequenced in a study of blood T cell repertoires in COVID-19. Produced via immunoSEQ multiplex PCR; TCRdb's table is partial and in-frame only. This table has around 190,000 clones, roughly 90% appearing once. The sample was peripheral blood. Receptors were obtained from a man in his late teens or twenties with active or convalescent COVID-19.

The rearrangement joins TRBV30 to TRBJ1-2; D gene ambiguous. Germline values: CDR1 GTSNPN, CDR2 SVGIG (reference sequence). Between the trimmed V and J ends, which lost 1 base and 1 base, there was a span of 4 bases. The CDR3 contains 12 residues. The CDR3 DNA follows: TGTGCCTGGAGTGCCAATAACTATGGCTACACCTTC. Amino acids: CAWSANNYGYTF.

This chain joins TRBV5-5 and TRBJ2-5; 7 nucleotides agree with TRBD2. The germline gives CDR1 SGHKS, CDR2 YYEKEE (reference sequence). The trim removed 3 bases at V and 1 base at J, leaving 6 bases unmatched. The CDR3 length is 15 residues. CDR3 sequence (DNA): TGTGCCAGCAGCTCAATGACTAGCACCCAAGAGACCCAGTACTTC. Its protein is CASSSMTSTQETQYF.

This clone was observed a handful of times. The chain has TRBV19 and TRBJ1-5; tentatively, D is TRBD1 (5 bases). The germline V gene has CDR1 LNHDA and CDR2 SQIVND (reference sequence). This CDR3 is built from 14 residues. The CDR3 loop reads CASTRAIDNQPQHF. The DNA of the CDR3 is TGTGCTTCCACCAGGGCGATCGACAATCAGCCCCAGCATTTT.

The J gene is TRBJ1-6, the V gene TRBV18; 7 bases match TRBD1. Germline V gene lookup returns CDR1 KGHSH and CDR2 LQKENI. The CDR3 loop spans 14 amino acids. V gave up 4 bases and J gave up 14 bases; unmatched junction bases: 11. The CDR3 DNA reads TGTGCCAGCTCACTCGCTGGACAGGAAGGGTCCCTCCACTTT. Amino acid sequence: CASSLAGQEGSLHF.

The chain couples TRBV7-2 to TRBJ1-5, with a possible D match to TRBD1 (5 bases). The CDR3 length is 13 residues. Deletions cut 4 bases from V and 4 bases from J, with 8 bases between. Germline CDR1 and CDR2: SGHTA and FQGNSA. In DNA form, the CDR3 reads TGTGCCAGCAGCTCCAGGGCGAATCAGCCCCAGCATTTT. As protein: CASSSRANQPQHF.

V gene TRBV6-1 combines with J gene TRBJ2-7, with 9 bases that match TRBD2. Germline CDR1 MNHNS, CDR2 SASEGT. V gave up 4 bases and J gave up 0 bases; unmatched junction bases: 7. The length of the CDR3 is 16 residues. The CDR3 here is CASSGDSSGVSYEQYF. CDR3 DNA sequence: TGTGCCAGCAGTGGAGACTCTAGCGGGGTCTCCTACGAGCAGTACTTC.

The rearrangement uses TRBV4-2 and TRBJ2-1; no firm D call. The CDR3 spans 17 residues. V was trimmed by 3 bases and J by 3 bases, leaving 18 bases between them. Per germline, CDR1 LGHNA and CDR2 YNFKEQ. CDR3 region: CASSQVSGGSYYNEQFF. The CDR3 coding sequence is TGTGCCAGCAGCCAGGTGTCTGGCGGATCTTACTACAATGAGCAGTTCTTC.